The clone carrying this T cell receptor beta chain came up once. Antigen specificity is unknown. Produced via immunoSEQ multiplex PCR; TCRdb's table is partial and in-frame only. The data hold 100,000 to 150,000 clones, with about 90% observed a single time. This sample is drawn from a study of T cell responses to AZD1222 COVID-19 vaccine. General study findings and limits: There were mostly white British donors and more females than males, and clonal diversity was possibly underestimated. It was only a handful of AZD1222 recipients who were seropositive at baseline.

The CDR3 has 16 residues. The germline gives CDR1 MNHEY, CDR2 SMNVEV (reference sequence). V was cut by 2 bases and J by 3 bases, with 17 bases left in between. Sequences were derived from peripheral blood, sampled on day 0 of AZD1222 vaccination. This TCR came from an adult in good health. The genes are TRBV27 and TRBJ2-7; weak D call: TRBD2 (6 bases). For the CDR3, the DNA is TGTGCCAGCAGTTTACAGGACGGGGACTCAATCTACGAGCAGTACTTC. This encodes CASSLQDGDSIYEQYF.